The present T cell receptor beta chain was sequenced within a study of cytomegalovirus exposure and HLA in healthy donors. Study context: The 110 or so validation repertoires used a platform that matched the one used for the approximately 670 first-cohort repertoires, as a later analysis reported.

Notes on the study in general: High sensitivity and specificity were reportedly achieved when the classifier diagnosed cytomegalovirus status.

Note on this clone: Antigen specificity is unknown.

V lost 3 bases, J lost 1 base, and 15 bases lay in between. The CDR3 runs 16 residues. Germline V gene lookup returns CDR1 MGHDK and CDR2 SYGVNS. Sequencing used immunoSEQ multiplex PCR; TCRdb keeps in-frame clones, though not all of them. The table shows 300,000 to 400,000 clones, with roughly 85% occurring only once. The V gene is TRBV25-1, the J gene TRBJ1-1, with D tentatively TRBD1 (6 bases). This sequence originates from a woman under 30 in good health and CMV-seronegative. Sequencing used PBMCs. The CDR3 DNA follows: TGTGCCAGCAGTGACCCAGCCCAGGGACAGAACACTGAAGCTTTCTTT. Amino acid sequence: CASSDPAQGQNTEAFF. The complete variable domain, with remaining parts taken from reference TRBV25-1 and TRBJ1-1, reads EADIYQTPRYLVIGTGKKITLECSQTMGHDKMYWYQQDPGMELHLIHYSYGVNSTEKGDLSSESTVSRIRTEHFPLTLESARPSHTSQYLCASSDPAQGQNTEAFFGQGTRLTVV.